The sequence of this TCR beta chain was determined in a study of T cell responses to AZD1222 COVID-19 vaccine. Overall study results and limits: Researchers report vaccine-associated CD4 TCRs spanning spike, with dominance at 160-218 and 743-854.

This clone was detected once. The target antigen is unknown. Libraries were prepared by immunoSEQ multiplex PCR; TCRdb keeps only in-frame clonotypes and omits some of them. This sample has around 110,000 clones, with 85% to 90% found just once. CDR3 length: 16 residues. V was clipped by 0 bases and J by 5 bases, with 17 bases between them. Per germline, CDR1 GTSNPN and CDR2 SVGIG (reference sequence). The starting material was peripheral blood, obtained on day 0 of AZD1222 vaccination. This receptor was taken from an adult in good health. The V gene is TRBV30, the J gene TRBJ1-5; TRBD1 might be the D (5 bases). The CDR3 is CAWSVGGIVYDQPQHF. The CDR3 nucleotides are TGTGCCTGGAGTGTTGGGGGGATCGTCTACGATCAGCCCCAGCATTTT.